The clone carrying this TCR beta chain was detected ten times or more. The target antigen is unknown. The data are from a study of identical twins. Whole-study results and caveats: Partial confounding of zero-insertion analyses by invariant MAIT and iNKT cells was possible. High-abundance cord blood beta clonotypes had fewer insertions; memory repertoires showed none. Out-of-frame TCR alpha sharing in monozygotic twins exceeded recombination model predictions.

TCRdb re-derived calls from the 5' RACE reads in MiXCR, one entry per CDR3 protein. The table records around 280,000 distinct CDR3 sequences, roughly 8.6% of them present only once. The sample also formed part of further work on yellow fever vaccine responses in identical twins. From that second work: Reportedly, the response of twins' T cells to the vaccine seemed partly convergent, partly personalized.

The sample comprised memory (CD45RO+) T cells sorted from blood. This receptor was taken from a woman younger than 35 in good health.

DNA of the CDR3: TGTGCCAGCAAAGGACAGCAAGGTCAGCCCCAGCATTTT. Amino acids: CASKGQQGQPQHF. J is TRBJ1-5 and V is TRBV2, with D possibly matching TRBD1 (6 bases). The germline V gene encodes CDR1 SNHLY and CDR2 FYNNEI. V lost 7 bases to trimming and J lost 6 bases, with 13 bases between them. The CDR3 runs to 13 residues.